The present TCR beta chain was sequenced within a study of cytomegalovirus exposure and HLA in healthy donors. Study context: Across more than 350 genotyped donors, around 82% landed in the Caucasian-associated ancestry cluster.

CDR1 is LGHNA, CDR2 YSLEER, per germline. This CDR3 has 16 residues. The V gene end was trimmed by 1 base and the J gene end by 5 bases; junction bases not matched to a gene: 9. It was with 60 Vbeta and 13 Jbeta primers that the PCR ran. The repertoire was sequenced with immunoSEQ multiplex PCR; TCRdb's copy has only in-frame clones and lacks some. The repertoire holds 100,000 or so clones, with approximately 69% as singletons. There are a few counts of this clone. The sequence was obtained from a man younger than 45 in good health and CMV-seronegative. The V and J genes are TRBV4-3 and TRBJ2-3; 7 positions match TRBD1. The sequenced sample was PBMCs. The CDR3 bases are TGCGCCAGCAGCCAAGCTTTGACAGGGAAAGGAGATACGCAGTATTTT. This encodes CASSQALTGKGDTQYF.